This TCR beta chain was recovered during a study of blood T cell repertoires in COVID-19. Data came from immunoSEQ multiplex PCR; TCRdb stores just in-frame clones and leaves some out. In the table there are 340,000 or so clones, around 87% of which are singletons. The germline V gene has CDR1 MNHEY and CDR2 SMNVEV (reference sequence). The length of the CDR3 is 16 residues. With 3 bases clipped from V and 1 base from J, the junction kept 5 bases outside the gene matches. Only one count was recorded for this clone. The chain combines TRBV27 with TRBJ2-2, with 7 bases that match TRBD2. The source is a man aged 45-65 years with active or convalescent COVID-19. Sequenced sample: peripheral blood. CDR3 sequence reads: CASSFAGALNTGELFF. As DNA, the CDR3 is TGTGCCAGCAGTTTTGCGGGAGCCCTGAACACCGGGGAGCTGTTTTTT.